These 19 T cell receptor beta chains share one sample of origin, sequenced in a study of vaccination and CD4 T cells after COVID-19. These receptors' antigens are unknown. With the Oncomine TCR Beta short-read assay, DNA from cultured CD4+ T cells was sequenced. Via MiXCR, TCRdb re-called the PCR reads, giving one row per CDR3 protein. The table has more than 15,000 distinct CDR3 sequences, 44% seen once; the top ten hold 3.7%. Treatment described: approximately nine-day PBMC culture with coronavirus spike peptide pools or control peptides (ViraFEST assay). The specimen sequenced was CD4+ T cells from blood, cultured in vitro. The source of these receptors is a human donor who had recovered from COVID-19.

This clonotype was detected a few times. The chain couples TRBV27 to TRBJ2-7; D not resolved. The CDR3 is made up of 15 amino acids. The V and J ends lost 3 bases and 2 bases respectively, with 14 bases between them. Per germline, CDR1 MNHEY and CDR2 SMNVEV (reference sequence). CDR3 sequence: CASSLQIGSAYEQYF. CDR3 in DNA: TGTGCCAGCAGTTTGCAAATCGGGTCAGCCTACGAGCAGTACTTC.

The gene calls are TRBV5-1 and TRBJ2-2; 10 bases align to TRBD2. Germline V gene data show CDR1 as SGHRS and CDR2 as YFSETQ. V lost 7 bases, J lost 3 bases, and 6 bases stayed unmatched. The CDR3 covers 15 residues. The CDR3 sequence: CASRYLAGDTGELFF. The CDR3 DNA sequence: TGCGCCAGCCGATACCTAGCGGGAGACACCGGGGAGCTGTTTTTT.

This sequence joins TRBV20-1 and TRBJ1-1; D possibly corresponds to TRBD1 (5 bases). V was pared by 3 bases and J by 1 base, with 15 bases between. The V gene's germline CDR1 is DFQATT and CDR2 SNEGSKA (reference sequence). CDR3 length: 15 amino acids. The CDR3 DNA reads TGCAGTGCTAGGAGTGGAGGGACCTCGAACACTGAAGCTTTCTTT. Translated: CSARSGGTSNTEAFF.

This clonotype has a handful of counts. The chain couples TRBV6-1 to TRBJ1-4; 8 bases are shared with TRBD1. V trimming: 9 bases; J trimming: 7 bases; junction bases outside the gene matches: 10. The CDR3 is 14 residues long. CDR1 is MNHNS and CDR2 is SASEGT in the germline V gene. The CDR3 here is CASSLGQGGEKLFF. The CDR3 DNA follows: TGTGCCAGTTCACTCGGACAGGGTGGTGAAAAACTGTTTTTT.

This chain joins TRBV10-3 and TRBJ1-5; possibly TRBD1 for D (5 bases). The CDR3 is made up of 15 amino acids. The germline V gene has CDR1 ENHRY and CDR2 SYGVKD. V lost 3 bases and J lost 1, with 10 bases in between. The CDR3 DNA is TGTGCCATCAGTGAAGGTCAGGGAAGCAATCAGCCCCAGCATTTT. Amino acids: CAISEGQGSNQPQHF.

This clonotype has just a few counts. V and J are TRBV10-3 and TRBJ2-5; D is unclear. CDR3 size: 11 residues. V shed 6 bases and J shed 8 bases, with 10 bases lying between them. Germline-derived CDR1 and CDR2 are ENHRY and SYGVKD. The CDR3 DNA reads TGTGCCATCAGGACCTCGGAAACCCAGTACTTC. Protein sequence: CAIRTSETQYF.

The chain has TRBV6-5 and TRBJ2-1, with a weak D call TRBD1 (5 bases). CDR1 and CDR2 (germline): MNHEY, SVGAGI. V was trimmed by 4 bases and J by 2 bases, leaving 12 bases between them. The CDR3 is made up of 15 amino acids. This chain's CDR3 is CASSSQGPPYNEQFF. In DNA, the CDR3 is TGTGCCAGCAGTTCCCAGGGTCCCCCCTACAATGAGCAGTTCTTC.

V and J are TRBV19 and TRBJ1-5; D uncertain. Germline V gene data show CDR1 as LNHDA and CDR2 as SQIVND (reference sequence). Trimming cost V 4 bases and J 8 bases, with 9 bases left between them. There are 12 residues in the CDR3. The CDR3 spells CASSTWPEPQHF. The CDR3 nucleotides read TGTGCCAGTAGTACCTGGCCGGAGCCCCAGCATTTT. Drawing the rest from reference TRBV19 and TRBJ1-5, the complete variable domain is DGGITQSPKYLFRKEGQNVTLSCEQNLNHDAMYWYRQDPGQGLRLIYYSQIVNDFQKGDIAEGYSVSREKKESFPLTVTSAQKNPTAFYLCASSTWPEPQHFGDGTRLSIL.

This clonotype was detected once. This chain uses TRBV11-3 with TRBJ2-2, with 9 nucleotides matching TRBD2. Unmatched junction bases numbered 4, after V lost 1 base and J lost 4 bases. The CDR3 sequence is 16 residues long. Germline V gene sequence: CDR1 SGHNT, CDR2 YENEEA. The CDR3 nucleotides are TGTGCCAGCAGCTTAGGTACAGCGGGAGGCACCGGGGAGCTGTTTTTT. Translation: CASSLGTAGGTGELFF.

This clonotype was seen only a few times. J is TRBJ2-2 and V is TRBV2; D ambiguous. The CDR3 runs to 15 residues. V lost 6 bases and J lost 1, with 12 bases in between. Germline lookup yields CDR1 SNHLY and CDR2 FYNNEI. The chain's CDR3 is CASRGGRRNTGELFF. The CDR3 DNA follows: TGTGCCAGCAGGGGCGGACGGCGGAACACCGGGGAGCTGTTTTTT.

The chain uses TRBV7-9 and TRBJ1-2; D is undetermined. CDR1 is SEHNR and CDR2 is FQNEAQ in the germline V gene (reference sequence). CDR3 length equals 15 residues. The V gene lost 3 bases and the J gene lost 7 bases, with 18 bases spanning the gap. DNA of the CDR3: TGTGCCAGCAGCTTGGTCGGCGTTGAACTTGGTGGCTACACCTTC. Translated, it gives CASSLVGVELGGYTF.

Concerning this clonotype itself: A read error may produce the germline difference seen at one junction end. The rearrangement joins TRBV14 to TRBJ1-4, with 9 bases fitting TRBD1. The V gene's germline CDR1 is SGHDN and CDR2 FVKESK. The CDR3 totals 15 residues. Here the CDR3 DNA reads TGTGCCAGCAGGCAAGGGGGACAGGGTGGTGAAAAACTGTTTTTT. Translation: CASRQGGQGGEKLFF.

The chain combines TRBV27 with TRBJ1-1, with no clear D. CDR1 and CDR2 (germline): MNHEY, SMNVEV (reference sequence). Trimming pared 3 bases from V and 0 bases from J, leaving 8 bases between. CDR3 length equals 14 residues. The DNA for the CDR3 is TGTGCCAGCAGTTTGGGTTTCATGAACACTGAAGCTTTCTTT. Translating it yields CASSLGFMNTEAFF.

The chain recombines TRBV28 with TRBJ2-2; 7 bases map to TRBD2. Germline CDR1 reads MDHEN; CDR2 reads SYDVKM. V lost 7 bases and J lost 5; bases outside the gene matches: 10. The CDR3 runs 15 residues. The CDR3 DNA follows: TGTGCCAGCACCCATGGGGGGGGGTGGACCGGGGAGCTGTTTTTT. It codes for CASTHGGGWTGELFF.

The chain joins TRBV24-1 to TRBJ2-1, with D possibly being TRBD2 (7 bases). The CDR3 contains 17 residues. Trimming took off 7 bases at V and 7 bases at J, with 25 bases between the two ends. The germline V gene encodes CDR1 KGHDR and CDR2 SFDVKD. CDR3 sequence reads: CATSSIGGGDSFNEQFF. The CDR3 DNA reads TGTGCCACCAGCTCTATAGGGGGAGGGGATTCTTTTAATGAGCAGTTCTTC.

This chain joins TRBV12-3 or TRBV12-4 and TRBJ2-1; no clear D. The CDR3 spans 16 residues. Trimming took 6 bases from V and 0 from J, leaving 15 bases between them. The CDR3 DNA is TGTGCCAGCAGCCGAAAGGTTCGCTTCTCCTACAATGAGCAGTTCTTC. The encoded protein is CASSRKVRFSYNEQFF.

V usage is TRBV28 and J usage is TRBJ2-7, with D possibly matching TRBD2 (6 bases). The CDR3 contains 19 residues. In germline, CDR1 is MDHEN, CDR2 SYDVKM. Trimming stripped 1 base from V and 1 base from J, with 23 bases between. This CDR3 is CASSLSRRDPRGRSYEQYF. The CDR3 nucleotides read TGTGCCAGCAGTTTATCCCGGAGGGATCCTAGGGGACGATCCTACGAGCAGTACTTC.

This clonotype was picked up a small number of times. The chain employs TRBV10-1 and TRBJ2-3, with TRBD2 matching 7 bases. CDR1 and CDR2 (germline): WNHNN, SYGVQD (reference sequence). CDR3 size: 13 residues. Trimming took 3 bases from V and 5 from J; bases not matched to a gene: 2. The DNA of the CDR3 is TGCGCCAGCAGTGAAGCGGGGAAAGATACGCAGTATTTT. Translated: CASSEAGKDTQYF.

V is TRBV20-1 and J is TRBJ2-7; 8 nucleotides line up with TRBD2. This CDR3 has 14 residues. CDR1 and CDR2 from the germline V gene are DFQATT and SNEGSKA (reference sequence). The V gene end was trimmed by 0 bases and the J gene end by 7 bases; junction bases not matched to a gene: 8. CDR3 region: CSARDTAGVYEQYF. CDR3 bases: TGCAGTGCTAGAGATACAGCGGGAGTGTATGAGCAGTACTTC.